The clone carrying this TCR beta chain has just a few counts. MiXCR, applied by TCRdb to the RT-PCR reads, yields one record per CDR3 protein. Among 800,000 to 1,000,000 distinct CDR3 sequences listed, about 20% were seen once. The sample belongs to a study of patients and donors after allogeneic stem cell transplantation. This CDR3 is 11 amino acids long. Between the trimmed V and J ends, which lost 5 bases and 6 bases, there was a span of 10 bases. Germline CDR1 reads DFQATT; CDR2 reads SNEGSKA (reference sequence). This receptor was identified in a human donor who was either an allogeneic HSCT recipient or a stem cell or donor lymphocyte infusion donor (not recorded which). It is not recorded whose cells these are; they may come from a transplant donor. This chain uses TRBV20-1 with TRBJ1-1; weak D call: TRBD1 (6 bases). What was sequenced was blood, either unsorted or a sorted T cell fraction (not recorded which). The CDR3 sequence: CSASRTAEAFF. In DNA, the CDR3 is TGCAGTGCTTCCCGGACAGCTGAAGCTTTCTTT.